This T cell receptor beta chain was sequenced in a study of CD8+CD57+ T cells in acquired aplastic anemia. Background on the study: The mean DNA yield obtained from sorted CD4+ and CD8+ cells came to roughly 3 ug. Study-level results: It was found that twenty-nine CD8+ CDR3 sequences were shared between patients and controls.

Only patients with CD8+CD57+ cell expansion on flow cytometry were chosen for sequencing. A severe acquired aplastic anemia diagnosis applied to all patients. There was no therapy given to any patient before the blood sampling took place. CDR3 and TCR beta VDJ profiling relied on genomic DNA as the template. TCRdb redid the calling of the reads with MiXCR, one entry per CDR3 protein. The sample comprises 150,000 to 160,000 distinct CDR3 sequences, approximately 52% of which are singletons, and approximately 12% rests with the top ten. This clonotype was found a few times. The antigen is unknown. The clonotype was recovered from a human donor with aplastic anemia. The source material was sorted CD4+, CD8+, or CD8+CD57+ T cells (not recorded which) from PBMCs.

The CDR3 region has the DNA TGTGCCAGTAGTAGTCGGAGGACCAAAGAGACCCAGTACTTC. Translated, it gives CASSSRRTKETQYF. The rearrangement joins TRBV19 to TRBJ2-5; D might be TRBD2 (5 bases). V gave up 4 bases and J gave up 3 bases, with 12 bases separating them. The CDR3 is made up of 14 amino acids. The germline gives CDR1 LNHDA, CDR2 SQIVND (reference sequence).